What follows are 30 T cell receptor beta chains derived from one specimen sequenced in a study of blood T cell repertoires in COVID-19. Produced via immunoSEQ multiplex PCR; TCRdb's table is partial and in-frame only. The sample comprises some 190,000 clones, more than 85% of which are singletons, and about 1.1% rests with the top ten. Material for sequencing was peripheral blood. The receptors stem from a man aged 30 to 39 with acute or convalescent COVID-19.

The rearrangement uses TRBV28 and TRBJ1-4; 10 bases agree with TRBD1. The CDR3 has 14 residues. The germline V gene encodes CDR1 MDHEN and CDR2 SYDVKM. The trim removed 3 bases at V and 8 bases at J, leaving 3 bases unmatched. The CDR3 DNA follows: TGTGCCAGCAGTTTTGGGACAGGGGTGGAAAAACTGTTTTTT. Protein sequence: CASSFGTGVEKLFF.

This rearrangement joins TRBV29-1 to TRBJ2-7, with D possibly matching TRBD2 (5 bases). CDR1 is SQVTM and CDR2 is ANQGSEA in the germline V gene. V lost 5 bases and J lost 4, with 15 bases in between. This CDR3 is 13 amino acids long. CDR3 sequence reads: CSVRRRADYEQYF. The CDR3, as DNA: TGCAGCGTTAGGAGGCGGGCGGATTACGAGCAGTACTTC.

The chain has TRBV25-1 and TRBJ2-3, with TRBD1 matching 7 bases. CDR1 and CDR2 (germline): MGHDK, SYGVNS. This CDR3 contains 14 residues. The V and J ends lost 4 bases and 6 bases, in that order; junction bases with no gene match: 7. The CDR3 bases are TGTGCCAGCAGTGTATTTGGGACAGTTGATACGCAGTATTTT. Protein: CASSVFGTVDTQYF.

This clone appeared a few times. The chain combines TRBV28 with TRBJ1-2; no firm D call. Trimming removed 8 bases from V and 1 base from J, with 14 bases in between. This CDR3 contains 14 residues. Germline V gene data show CDR1 as MDHEN and CDR2 as SYDVKM. CDR3 sequence: CASSIGMGNYGYTF. CDR3 sequence (DNA): TGTGCCAGCTCCATCGGGATGGGTAACTATGGCTACACCTTC.

The chain employs TRBV7-8 and TRBJ2-7; D is possibly TRBD1 (6 bases). CDR1 SGHVS and CDR2 FQNEAQ come from the germline V gene. V was clipped by 3 bases and J by 0 bases, with 12 bases between them. CDR3 size: 15 residues. The CDR3 sequence: CASSFSGGSSYEQYF. CDR3 nucleotide sequence: TGTGCCAGCAGCTTTTCTGGGGGCAGCTCCTACGAGCAGTACTTC.

This clone appeared once. The chain joins TRBV6-5 to TRBJ2-1; 12 bases fit TRBD2. V dropped 4 bases and J dropped 4; count of bases not matched to a gene: 5. The CDR3 consists of 16 residues. Germline V gene sequence: CDR1 MNHEY, CDR2 SVGAGI. The CDR3 DNA sequence: TGTGCCAGCAGTTCCGACACTAGCGGGGGGTACAATGAGCAGTTCTTC. It specifies CASSSDTSGGYNEQFF.

This chain uses TRBV3-1 (or the pseudogene TRBV3-2) with TRBJ2-5; D call uncertain. The ends were cut back, 2 bases at V and 4 bases at J, with 8 bases in the middle. Germline V CDR1 and CDR2: LGHDT, YNNKEL (reference sequence). The CDR3 loop spans 13 amino acids. CDR3 sequence reads: CASSQLLVETQYF. For the CDR3, the DNA is TGTGCCAGCAGCCAACTACTGGTAGAGACCCAGTACTTC.

This chain's CDR3 is CASSSQGARYGYTF. The DNA of the CDR3 is TGTGCCAGCAGCTCACAGGGGGCGAGGTATGGCTACACCTTC. The chain links TRBV5-8 to TRBJ1-2; 9 bases fit TRBD1. The trim removed 3 bases at V and 5 bases at J, leaving 5 bases unmatched. Germline assignment: CDR1 SGHTS and CDR2 YDEGEE. The CDR3 covers 14 residues.

This clone has only one observation. The chain uses TRBV28 and TRBJ2-1; D ambiguous. The germline CDR1 and CDR2 sequences are MDHEN and SYDVKM. Trimming shortened V by 6 bases and J by 7 bases, and 16 bases separated the two germline ends. The CDR3 is 14 amino acids. The CDR3 DNA reads as TGTGCCAGCAGCCCGTCGGGTGTCCAAAATGAGCAGTTCTTC. This encodes CASSPSGVQNEQFF.

This clone appeared once. V and J are TRBV7-8 and TRBJ1-3; D is unclear. The V and J ends lost 2 bases and 0 bases respectively, with 8 bases between them. The germline V gene encodes CDR1 SGHVS and CDR2 FQNEAQ. CDR3 length equals 15 residues. Here the CDR3 reads CASSLMRGSGNTIYF. In DNA form, the CDR3 reads TGTGCCAGCAGCTTAATGCGGGGCTCTGGAAACACCATATATTTT.

The chain couples TRBV5-1 to TRBJ2-1; possibly TRBD1 for D (6 bases). This CDR3 has 15 amino acids. Germline values: CDR1 SGHRS, CDR2 YFSETQ. The ends were cut back, 4 bases at V and 3 bases at J, with 14 bases in the middle. CDR3 nucleotide sequence: TGCGCCAGCAGCCCGGGACATAGGGACTACAATGAGCAGTTCTTC. Translation: CASSPGHRDYNEQFF. The complete variable domain, with remaining parts taken from reference TRBV5-1 and TRBJ2-1, reads KAGVTQTPRYLIKTRGQQVTLSCSPISGHRSVSWYQQTPGQGLQFLFEYFSETQRNKGNFPGRFSGRQFSNSRSEMNVSTLELGDSALYLCASSPGHRDYNEQFFGPGTRLTVL.

This chain connects TRBV15 to TRBJ1-5, with a weak D call TRBD1 (5 bases). The CDR3 runs to 13 residues. Germline loops: CDR1 LNHNV, CDR2 YYDKDF (reference sequence). V was pared by 5 bases and J by 3 bases, with 8 bases between. CDR3 DNA: TGTGCCACCAGCGGAGGGGCCAATCAGCCCCAGCATTTT. It codes for CATSGGANQPQHF. The full variable domain, in which reference TRBV15 and TRBJ1-5 provide the parts outside the CDR3, is DAMVIQNPRYQVTQFGKPVTLSCSQTLNHNVMYWYQQKSSQAPKLLFHYYDKDFNNEADTPDNFQSRRPNTSFCFLDIRSPGLGDTAMYLCATSGGANQPQHFGDGTRLSIL.

V is TRBV19 and J is TRBJ2-3; 10 positions agree with TRBD2. The V segment lost 9 bases and the J segment 0 bases; nucleotides outside the gene matches: 18. The V gene's germline CDR1 is LNHDA and CDR2 SQIVND (reference sequence). The CDR3 has 19 residues. In DNA form, the CDR3 reads TGTGCCAGCGGGGGGGGCCCGCTAGCGGGGGCAGCTAGCACAGATACGCAGTATTTT. Translated: CASGGGPLAGAASTDTQYF. Variable domain in full (rest from reference TRBV19 and TRBJ2-3): DGGITQSPKYLFRKEGQNVTLSCEQNLNHDAMYWYRQDPGQGLRLIYYSQIVNDFQKGDIAEGYSVSREKKESFPLTVTSAQKNPTAFYLCASGGGPLAGAASTDTQYFGPGTRLTVL.

The chain links TRBV28 to TRBJ2-2; weak D call: TRBD1 (5 bases). The germline CDR1 and CDR2 sequences are MDHEN and SYDVKM. This CDR3 is 16 amino acids long. V lost 1 base and J lost 3, with 12 bases in between. For the CDR3, the DNA is TGTGCCAGCAGTTTATTAGGGGTTGTGGACACCGGGGAGCTGTTTTTT. Translating gives CASSLLGVVDTGELFF. Using reference TRBV28 and TRBJ2-2 for the parts outside the CDR3, the full variable domain is DVKVTQSSRYLVKRTGEKVFLECVQDMDHENMFWYRQDPGLGLRLIYFSYDVKMKEKGDIPEGYSVSREKKERFSLILESASTNQTSMYLCASSLLGVVDTGELFFGEGSRLTVL.

The gene calls are TRBV3-1 (or the pseudogene TRBV3-2) and TRBJ1-6, with 9 bases identical to TRBD1. The CDR3 contains 17 residues. With V trimmed by 5 bases and J by 8 bases, 13 bases remained unmatched. Germline CDR1 and CDR2: LGHDT and YNNKEL (reference sequence). The CDR3 bases are TGTGCCAGCAGCTTCGACCTTAGGACAGGGGAGTATTCACCCCTCCACTTT. It is translated as CASSFDLRTGEYSPLHF.

The V and J genes are TRBV12-3 or TRBV12-4 and TRBJ2-2; a weak D match, TRBD1 (6 bases). V was clipped by 6 bases and J by 5 bases, with 10 bases between them. This CDR3 contains 13 residues. CDR3 nucleotide sequence: TGTGCCAGCAGCGGACAGCGTACCGGGGAGCTGTTTTTT. Protein sequence: CASSGQRTGELFF.

The chain employs TRBV5-4 and TRBJ2-1; D perhaps matches TRBD2 (6 bases). Trimming removed 10 bases from V and 0 bases from J, with 17 bases in between. The CDR3 extends over 15 amino acids. Germline CDR1 reads SGHNT; CDR2 reads YYREEE (reference sequence). CDR3 sequence: CAAGGAVSSYNEQFF. CDR3 bases: TGTGCCGCAGGAGGGGCAGTTAGCTCCTACAATGAGCAGTTCTTC.

V and J are TRBV11-2 and TRBJ1-1; D uncertain. V was trimmed by 2 bases and J by 1 base, leaving 11 bases between them. Germline assignment: CDR1 SGHAT and CDR2 FQNNGV. The CDR3 totals 15 residues. CDR3 in DNA: TGTGCCAGCAGCTTATCGGTGCTCGGGAACACTGAAGCTTTCTTT. Residues: CASSLSVLGNTEAFF. Drawing the rest from reference TRBV11-2 and TRBJ1-1, the complete variable domain is EAGVAQSPRYKIIEKRQSVAFWCNPISGHATLYWYQQILGQGPKLLIQFQNNGVVDDSQLPKDRFSAERLKGVDSTLKIQPAKLEDSAVYLCASSLSVLGNTEAFFGQGTRLTVV.

The chain employs TRBV15 and TRBJ2-5; possibly TRBD2 for D (6 bases). The CDR3 spans 14 residues. Germline assignment: CDR1 LNHNV and CDR2 YYDKDF (reference sequence). Trimming took off 9 bases at V and 0 bases at J, with 14 bases between the two ends. DNA of the CDR3: TGTGCCACGGCTAGCGATCCGTACCAAGAGACCCAGTACTTC. As protein: CATASDPYQETQYF.

This clone was recorded only once. The rearrangement links TRBV5-1 to TRBJ2-1; TRBD2 aligns across 11 bases. The CDR3 contains 15 residues. Unmatched junction bases numbered 10, after V lost 2 bases and J lost 12 bases. Germline CDR1 reads SGHRS; CDR2 reads YFSETQ. For the CDR3, the DNA is TGCGCCAGCAGCTTAAAGACTAGCGGGATAGTAGGGCAGTTCTTC. Protein sequence: CASSLKTSGIVGQFF. Full variable domain (missing parts from reference TRBV5-1 and TRBJ2-1): KAGVTQTPRYLIKTRGQQVTLSCSPISGHRSVSWYQQTPGQGLQFLFEYFSETQRNKGNFPGRFSGRQFSNSRSEMNVSTLELGDSALYLCASSLKTSGIVGQFFGPGTRLTVL.

In this sample, this clone turned up once. The chain employs TRBV7-9 and TRBJ2-1, with 9 bases identical to TRBD2. In germline, CDR1 is SEHNR, CDR2 FQNEAQ (reference sequence). The length of the CDR3 is 15 residues. V lost 4 bases to trimming and J lost 8 bases; unmatched junction nucleotides: 9. The CDR3 here is CASSSGLASSHEQFF. The CDR3 DNA is TGTGCCAGCAGCTCCGGACTAGCGAGTAGTCATGAGCAGTTCTTC.

This chain joins TRBV24-1 and TRBJ2-2; 7 positions match TRBD2. Germline V gene lookup returns CDR1 KGHDR and CDR2 SFDVKD. The junction had 1 base not matched to a gene; V was cut back by 0 bases and J by 1 base. The CDR3 has 16 amino acids. The chain's CDR3 is CATSDLASGNTGELFF. The CDR3 DNA reads TGTGCCACCAGTGATTTGGCTAGCGGGAACACCGGGGAGCTGTTTTTT.

V is TRBV3-1 (or the pseudogene TRBV3-2) and J is TRBJ2-7, with D possibly matching TRBD1 (5 bases). Germline values: CDR1 LGHDT, CDR2 YNNKEL (reference sequence). CDR3 length equals 13 residues. The germline V and J ends were trimmed by 6 bases and 8 bases, with 17 bases remaining between them. Here the CDR3 reads CASSRDSYDKQYF. Here the CDR3 DNA reads TGTGCCAGCAGTCGCGACAGCTACGACAAGCAGTACTTC.

The chain joins TRBV5-1 to TRBJ2-7; D is uncertain. V gave up 4 bases and J gave up 3 bases, with 23 bases separating them. Germline loops: CDR1 SGHRS, CDR2 YFSETQ. CDR3 length: 17 residues. The CDR3 spells CASSPDWPGDHYYEQYF. DNA for the CDR3: TGCGCCAGCAGCCCAGACTGGCCCGGTGACCACTACTACGAGCAGTACTTC.

This chain joins TRBV28 and TRBJ1-1; 8 bases map to TRBD1. The germline gives CDR1 MDHEN, CDR2 SYDVKM. V dropped 1 base and J dropped 6; count of bases not matched to a gene: 7. The CDR3 loop spans 15 amino acids. CDR3 in DNA: TGTGCCAGCAGTTTATTGGTCAGGGGGCAGGCTGAAGCTTTCTTT. It translates to CASSLLVRGQAEAFF.

This rearrangement joins TRBV12-3 or TRBV12-4 to TRBJ1-2, with 7 positions matching TRBD1. V trimming: 0 bases; J trimming: 12 bases; junction bases outside the gene matches: 7. The CDR3 consists of 13 residues. CDR3 coding DNA: TGTGCCAGCAGTTTAGCTGAGGGGGACAGAAACACCTTC. It encodes CASSLAEGDRNTF.

This clone was counted only a few times. V is TRBV5-1 and J is TRBJ1-2; D ambiguous. Trimming took off 1 base at V and 8 bases at J, with 12 bases between the two ends. There are 13 residues in the CDR3. Germline V gives CDR1 SGHRS, CDR2 YFSETQ. The CDR3, as DNA: TGCGCCAGCAGCTTGACTCCGGGAGACGGCTACACCTTC. Amino acids: CASSLTPGDGYTF.

This clone came up a few times. V gene TRBV5-1 combines with J gene TRBJ1-3; D gene unclear. The length of the CDR3 is 15 residues. Trimming left V 4 bases short and J 0 bases short, with 11 bases between. Germline V gene sequence: CDR1 SGHRS, CDR2 YFSETQ. For the CDR3, the DNA is TGCGCCAGCAGCCCGGACTTTTTCTCTGGAAACACCATATATTTT. This codes for CASSPDFFSGNTIYF.

This clone has only a few counts. This chain connects TRBV28 to TRBJ1-2; D unclear. With 4 bases removed from V and 2 bases from J, the gap between germline ends came to 8 bases. Germline V gives CDR1 MDHEN, CDR2 SYDVKM. The CDR3 is 13 amino acids. The CDR3 sequence is CASSSSQNYGYTF. The CDR3 nucleotides read TGTGCCAGCAGTTCCTCCCAGAACTATGGCTACACCTTC.

This rearrangement joins TRBV3-1 (or the pseudogene TRBV3-2) to TRBJ1-5; D remains unclear. CDR1 and CDR2 (germline): LGHDT, YNNKEL (reference sequence). The CDR3 has 15 amino acids. V lost 1 base and J 2 bases, leaving 9 bases between the germline ends. DNA for the CDR3: TGTGCCAGCAGCCAAGGGATTCGGGGCAATCAGCCCCAGCATTTT. Residues: CASSQGIRGNQPQHF.